The entry below describes one T cell receptor (beta chain). This clone has just one count. The antigen it recognizes is unknown. No much larger clone exists at a distance of one base, and base qualities are not known. Between the V and J ends, shortened by 8 bases and 7 bases respectively, the junction contains 21 bases. The germline V gene (reference sequence) supplies CDR1 MNHNY and CDR2 SVGAGI. Inclusive of the bounding cysteine and phenylalanine, the CDR3 is 15 residues long. Only the CDR3 part of the read is kept: 45 bases, read in frame from the first base. The data are from a study of T cell changes during pregnancy in multiple sclerosis (dated by TCRdb to between 2018 and 2020). A note on the overall study: In women with multiple sclerosis, the researchers looked at how the T cell repertoire shifted as pregnancy progressed.

Library method: the immunoSEQ multiplex PCR assay. TCRdb took over this immuneACCESS table, retaining in-frame rearrangements with V and J assigned. Such tables are incomplete; in checked studies, under half of the missing clones stem from an unresolved V gene, and the remainder is unexplained. The table for this sample lists around 54,000 clones; around nine tenths of them were counted only once. In total, the top ten clones hold roughly 0.61% of the sample. The receptor chain draws on TRBV6-6 and TRBJ1-5, with an unclear D gene assignment. The sequences come from CD4+ T cells from peripheral blood mononuclear cells, collected after pregnancy. The receptor comes from a female donor in good health, enrolled as a control in a pregnancy study. The DNA sequence is as follows: TGTGCCAGCCTCCCGGGAGAAAGTTATGAACAGCCCCAGCATTTT. Its translation is CASLPGESYEQPQHF.